This TCR beta chain was sequenced in a study of T cells in Graves' hyperthyroidism and ophthalmopathy. Overall study: At the time of initial diagnosis and before any treatment, peripheral blood was collected.

A lack of ophthalmopathy progression within 18 months defined stable Graves' hyperthyroidism. This clonotype occurred a few times. TCR beta CDR3 regions were amplified from RNA. The HTBI primer set served for first-round RT-PCR of the TCR CDR3. Each CDR3 protein is one row after TCRdb ran MiXCR on the multiplex PCR reads. The data show some 350,000 distinct CDR3 sequences, approximately 19% seen once. The length of the CDR3 is 13 residues. V was shortened by 4 bases and J by 8 bases, with 15 bases between the two germline ends. Germline loops: CDR1 GTSNPN, CDR2 SVGIG (reference sequence). Specimen: blood. This sequence originates from a woman aged 18 to 35 with Graves' hyperthyroidism. The V and J genes are TRBV30 and TRBJ2-4; D perhaps matches TRBD2 (5 bases). CDR3: CAWIKRVGDIQYF. The DNA of the CDR3 is TGTGCCTGGATAAAGAGGGTCGGGGACATTCAGTACTTC.